Presented here are 12 T cell receptor beta chains from one specimen sequenced in a study of graft-versus-host responses after intestinal transplantation. Method: immunoSEQ multiplex PCR; TCRdb's copy keeps in-frame clones and lacks some. The sample lists over 75,000 clones; about nine tenths were seen once. Their target antigens are unknown. Sequences were derived from unstimulated CD8+ T cells sorted from spleen or lymph node cells, sampled before transplant. The source of these receptors is a human donor who was the organ donor for an intestinal transplant.

V and J are TRBV18 and TRBJ1-1; a possible D gene is TRBD1 (5 bases). V lost 2 bases and J lost 5, with 6 bases in between. The CDR3 totals 12 residues. Germline V gene sequence: CDR1 KGHSH, CDR2 LQKENI. The CDR3 loop reads CASSPWGTEAFF. CDR3 sequence (DNA): TGTGCCAGCTCACCATGGGGGACTGAAGCTTTCTTT.

This chain uses TRBV4-1 with TRBJ1-5; the D is unclear. This CDR3 has 13 amino acids. V lost 3 bases and J lost 6, with 9 bases in between. The germline gives CDR1 MGHRA, CDR2 YSYEKL. DNA of the CDR3: TGCGCCAGCAGCCAGCTAGGGATTCAGCCCCAGCATTTT. It is translated as CASSQLGIQPQHF.

The chain combines TRBV5-1 with TRBJ2-7, with D tentatively TRBD1 (8 bases). Germline values: CDR1 SGHRS, CDR2 YFSETQ. V gave up 4 bases and J gave up 5 bases, with 19 bases separating them. CDR3 length equals 15 residues. In DNA form, the CDR3 reads TGCGCCAGCAGCCTACGTTCGGGGGGACAGGACGAGCAGTACTTC. It is translated as CASSLRSGGQDEQYF. Based on the CDR3 plus reference TRBV5-1 and TRBJ2-7, the full variable domain is KAGVTQTPRYLIKTRGQQVTLSCSPISGHRSVSWYQQTPGQGLQFLFEYFSETQRNKGNFPGRFSGRQFSNSRSEMNVSTLELGDSALYLCASSLRSGGQDEQYFGPGTRLTVT.

This sequence joins TRBV6-5 and TRBJ1-6; no clear D. V lost 5 bases and J lost 5, with 10 bases in between. Germline CDR1 reads MNHEY; CDR2 reads SVGAGI. The CDR3 is made up of 14 amino acids. The CDR3 region has the DNA TGTGCCAGCAGTGAACGGGGTAATAATTCACCCCTCCACTTT. Protein: CASSERGNNSPLHF.

The chain links TRBV10-3 to TRBJ2-5; 7 bases agree with TRBD2. Germline trimming cut 0 bases from V and 1 base from J; bases unmatched to any gene: 5. Germline CDR1 is ENHRY and CDR2 is SYGVKD. The CDR3 is made up of 16 amino acids. CDR3 DNA sequence: TGTGCCATCAGTGAGTCGGCTAGCGGTATCCAAGAGACCCAGTACTTC. It specifies CAISESASGIQETQYF.

V usage is TRBV5-1 and J usage is TRBJ1-2; 11 bases align to TRBD1. The V and J ends lost 3 bases and 0 bases, in that order; junction bases with no gene match: 1. CDR3 length equals 15 residues. Germline V gene lookup returns CDR1 SGHRS and CDR2 YFSETQ. CDR3 sequence (DNA): TGCGCCAGCAGCTGGGGACAGGGGGCTAACTATGGCTACACCTTC. Encoded protein: CASSWGQGANYGYTF.

V usage is TRBV2 and J usage is TRBJ1-6; D not certain. This CDR3 contains 16 residues. CDR1 SNHLY and CDR2 FYNNEI come from the germline V gene. Trimming left V 4 bases short and J 0 bases short, with 10 bases between. CDR3 in DNA: TGTGCCAGCAGTGTAGCGGAGAGCTCCTATAATTCACCCCTCCACTTT. It is translated as CASSVAESSYNSPLHF. Drawing the rest from reference TRBV2 and TRBJ1-6, the complete variable domain is EPEVTQTPSHQVTQMGQEVILRCVPISNHLYFYWYRQILGQKVEFLVSFYNNEISEKSEIFDDQFSVERPDGSNFTLKIRSTKLEDSAMYFCASSVAESSYNSPLHFGNGTRLTVT.

By share, this clone ranks as medium-sized (0.01 to 0.1%). The chain couples TRBV9 to TRBJ2-3, with D possibly matching TRBD2 (5 bases). The length of the CDR3 is 16 residues. Germline loops: CDR1 SGDLS, CDR2 YYNGEE. Trimming removed 0 bases at V and 3 bases at J, with 14 bases between. This CDR3 is CASSVDGLRATDTQYF. CDR3 nucleotides: TGTGCCAGCAGCGTAGATGGCCTGCGGGCGACAGATACGCAGTATTTT.

The V and J genes are TRBV28 and TRBJ2-1; no clear D. The CDR3 is 12 residues long. Germline loops: CDR1 MDHEN, CDR2 SYDVKM. The V and J ends lost 2 bases and 2 bases respectively, with 1 base between them. The CDR3 is CASSLTYNEQFF. Written as DNA, the CDR3 is TGTGCCAGCAGTTTAACCTACAATGAGCAGTTCTTC.

This CDR3 is CASTWDREHEQYF. The CDR3 coding sequence is TGCGCCAGCACGTGGGACAGGGAGCACGAGCAGTACTTC. The chain carries TRBV5-1 and TRBJ2-7; 9 bases fit TRBD1. The V gene's germline CDR1 is SGHRS and CDR2 YFSETQ. This CDR3 is built from 13 residues. V trimming: 6 bases; J trimming: 5 bases; junction bases outside the gene matches: 6.

The chain employs TRBV9 and TRBJ1-5; D might be TRBD1 (6 bases). Trimming took 3 bases from V and 9 from J, leaving 16 bases between them. The germline gives CDR1 SGDLS, CDR2 YYNGEE. CDR3 length equals 14 residues. Here the CDR3 DNA reads TGTGCCAGCAGCGCAACAGTACAGGGCCGGCCCCAGCATTTT. It translates to CASSATVQGRPQHF.

This clone was recorded once. Germline is not matched at one junction end, which may reflect a read error. J is TRBJ2-2 and V is TRBV11-3, with 7 bases aligning to TRBD1. Per germline, CDR1 SGHNT and CDR2 YENEEA. The CDR3 consists of 15 residues. The CDR3 bases are TGTGCCAGCAGCGTAGACAGGGAAGACACCGGGGAGCTGTTTTTT. This gives the protein CASSVDREDTGELFF.